This entry lists 27 T cell receptor delta chains sequenced from one sample in a study of γδ T cells in repeated Plasmodium falciparum infection. Flow sorting of PBMC yielded separate Vgamma9/Vdelta2+ and Vdelta2-negative gammadelta T cell populations for bulk repertoire analysis. TCRdb redid clone calling on the multiplex PCR reads using CATT. Here the sample spans tens of thousands of delta-chain clones, 0.75% to 1% being singletons. The sample taken for sequencing was gamma-delta T cells from blood. The receptors derive from a pool of human donors (malaria-infected and uninfected, not separated).

As to this clone: The protein that TCRdb holds for this DNA derives from a much larger clone and differs from the translated DNA at residue 14, which likely indicates a read error; the protein shown here is translated from the DNA. V usage is TRDV1 and J usage is TRDJ1, with 11 bases fitting TRDD3. Germline-derived CDR1 and CDR2 are TSWWSYY and QGS. Losses at the gene ends were 5 bases for V and 1 base for J; bases not matched to a gene: 18. CDR3 length: 20 residues. The CDR3 nucleotides are TGTGCTCTTGGGCCGATTTACTGGGGGATATCCCACCCGTGCACCGATAAACTCATCTTT. This gives the protein CALGPIYWGISHPCTDKLIF.

This clone was counted only a few times. TCRdb assigns this DNA the protein of a much larger clone, which departs from its translation at residue 5; this likely reflects a read error, and the protein shown comes from translating the DNA. The chain links TRDV2 to TRDJ1, with TRDD3 identical over 10 bases. Per germline, CDR1 GEAIGNYY and CDR2 EKD. The CDR3 is 19 amino acids. The trim removed 3 bases at V and 1 base at J, leaving 16 bases unmatched. The CDR3 reads CACDAVGGYASRSTDKLIF. Here the CDR3 DNA reads TGTGCCTGTGACGCCGTGGGGGGATACGCGTCGAGAAGCACCGATAAACTCATCTTT.

Regarding this clone: A read error likely explains this, since a far larger clone differs by one base. Other DNA sequences from this sample encode an identical CDR3 as well. The chain combines TRDV1 with TRDJ1; maybe TRDD3 (5 bases). TCRdb carries no J gene annotation; the J gene was assigned here by matching the DNA with germline. Germline V gene lookup returns CDR1 TSWWSYY and CDR2 QGS. This CDR3 has 15 residues. The V end lost 2 bases, the J end lost 5 bases, and 15 bases lay between the germline ends. The CDR3 nucleotides are TGTGCTCTTGGGGAAGCGGGGGTTAGCACTGATAAACTCATCTTT. This encodes CALGEAGVSTDKLIF.

Concerning this clone itself: The translation of this DNA and the TCRdb protein of a much larger clone differ at residue 15, probably owing to a read error; the protein shown here is translated from the DNA. The CDR3 coding sequence is TGTGCTCTTGGGGGATACGAAATGGGGGATAAAGGCACCGATGAACTCATCTTT. Translated: CALGGYEMGDKGTDELIF. The chain uses TRDV1 and TRDJ1, with 9 bases aligning to TRDD3. TCRdb is silent on the J gene; assignment here came from matching the DNA to germline. CDR1 and CDR2 (germline): TSWWSYY, QGS. The CDR3 loop spans 18 amino acids.

This clone occurred a few times. Since a far larger clone is one base different, this is likely a read error. Other nucleotide sequences in the sample specify the same CDR3. The chain employs TRDV1 and TRDJ1; TRDD3 matches 9 bases. V trimming: 0 bases; J trimming: 2 bases; junction bases outside the gene matches: 13. This CDR3 comprises 19 residues. Germline CDR1 is TSWWSYY and CDR2 is QGS. CDR3 amino acids: CALGELGPPLWGITDKLIF. Written as DNA, the CDR3 is TGTGCTCTTGGGGAACTGGGCCCTCCCCTCTGGGGGATTACCGATAAACTCATCTTT.

This clone counts as medium-sized. The J gene is TRDJ3, the V gene TRDV2; 9 bases are a match to TRDD3. In germline, CDR1 is GEAIGNYY, CDR2 EKD. Germline trimming cut 1 base from V and 0 bases from J; bases unmatched to any gene: 9. This CDR3 is 20 amino acids long. CDR3: CACDTIVLGDSSWDTRQMFF. Here the CDR3 DNA reads TGTGCCTGTGACACGATCGTACTGGGGGACAGCTCCTGGGACACCCGACAGATGTTTTTC.

With regard to this clone: The protein given by TCRdb reflects a much larger clone and differs at residue 6 from this DNA's translation, likely from a read error; the protein shown is the DNA's translation. The V and J genes are TRDV2 and TRDJ1; 8 bases agree with TRDD3. CDR1 GEAIGNYY and CDR2 EKD come from the germline V gene. This CDR3 comprises 15 residues. V was clipped by 3 bases and J by 4 bases; unmatched bases: 9. This CDR3 is CACDVPGDKLDKLIF. DNA for the CDR3: TGTGCCTGTGACGTACCGGGGGATAAGCTCGATAAACTCATCTTT.

Note on this clone: A single base is all that separates this from a far larger clone, so a read error is likely. The chain combines TRDV1 with TRDJ1; 7 bases map to TRDD3. TCRdb lists no J gene, so it was determined here by aligning the DNA to germline. Looked up from germline, CDR1 is TSWWSYY and CDR2 is QGS. The V gene end was trimmed by 1 base and the J gene end by 0 bases; junction bases not matched to a gene: 20. CDR3 length equals 21 residues. CDR3 in amino acids: CALGERGGGYGGTQYTDKLIF. The CDR3 nucleotides read TGTGCTCTTGGGGAACGTGGTGGAGGATACGGGGGGACTCAGTACACCGATAAACTCATCTTT.

In this sample, this clone turned up many times. The amino acid sequence in TCRdb belongs to a much larger clone and departs from this DNA's translation at residue 3, likely a sequencing read error; the sequence shown is translated from the DNA. The gene calls are TRDV2 and TRDJ2; D gene ambiguous. In germline, CDR1 is GEAIGNYY, CDR2 EKD. The CDR3 totals 17 residues. This CDR3 is CARDKVGDPSRKAQLFF. In nucleotides, the CDR3 is TGTGCCCGTGACAAGGTGGGTGACCCAAGTAGGAAAGCACAACTCTTCTTT.

Concerning this clone itself: The amino acid sequence in TCRdb belongs to a much larger clone and departs from this DNA's translation at residue 11, likely a sequencing read error; the sequence shown is translated from the DNA. V is TRDV1 and J is TRDJ1, with 11 bases identical to TRDD3. Per germline, CDR1 TSWWSYY and CDR2 QGS. V lost 5 bases and J lost 11; bases outside the gene matches: 31. This CDR3 has 21 amino acids. The CDR3 reads CALGKGASSYQLVGGYVKLIF. CDR3 bases: TGTGCTCTTGGGAAGGGGGCCTCATCCTACCAGCTCGTTGGGGGATACGTTAAGCTCATCTTT.

Within the sample, this clone is medium-sized (0.01 to 0.1%). Within the sample, other DNA sequences also encode this same CDR3. This chain connects TRDV1 to TRDJ1, with D tentatively TRDD2 (7 bases). V was pared by 3 bases and J by 0 bases, with 17 bases between. There are 17 residues in the CDR3. Germline lookup yields CDR1 TSWWSYY and CDR2 QGS. CDR3 sequence: CALGEFLPGYYTDKLIF. CDR3 bases: TGTGCTCTTGGGGAGTTCCTACCGGGATATTACACCGATAAACTCATCTTT.

A few counts support this clone. The amino acid sequence in TCRdb belongs to a much larger clone and departs from this DNA's translation at residue 16, likely a sequencing read error; the sequence shown is translated from the DNA. This sequence joins TRDV1 and TRDJ1; TRDD3 matches at 12 bases. No J gene is reported in TCRdb; it was inferred here by comparing the DNA with germline. The CDR3 totals 19 residues. Looked up from germline, CDR1 is TSWWSYY and CDR2 is QGS. The trim removed 0 bases at V and 9 bases at J, leaving 17 bases unmatched. For the CDR3, the DNA is TGTGCTCTTGGGGAACTGGTCCGAATACTGGGGGATACCGGGGATGAACTCATCTTT. This gives the protein CALGELVRILGDTGDELIF.

Comments on this clone: A read error likely explains why the TCRdb protein, taken from a much larger clone, differs from this DNA's translation at residue 5; the protein shown is translated from the DNA. The CDR3 here is CACRRRVQPDSLSGGYPRPPNTDKLIF. CDR3 DNA sequence: TGTGCCTGCAGAAGGAGGGTTCAGCCGGACTCTCTTTCTGGGGGATACCCGAGACCCCCTAACACCGATAAACTCATCTTT. V usage is TRDV2 and J usage is TRDJ1, with 11 bases aligning to TRDD3. In the absence of a J gene in TCRdb, the DNA was matched to germline to assign it here. This CDR3 region has 27 residues. The germline V gene encodes CDR1 GEAIGNYY and CDR2 EKD. Unmatched junction bases numbered 42, after V lost 7 bases and J lost 0 bases.

Worth noting for this clone: A read error is likely here: a far larger clone is one base away. Other DNA sequences of this sample code for an identical CDR3. In nucleotides, the CDR3 is TGTGCCTTTAATGATCTAACCCTCTTCGAGACAACTGATGTGGGGGACAGCTCCTGGGACACCCGACAGATGTTTTTC. This encodes CAFNDLTLFETTDVGDSSWDTRQMFF. The rearrangement links TRDV3 to TRDJ3; 7 nucleotides match TRDD3. This CDR3 is 26 amino acids long. V trimming: 1 base; J trimming: 0 bases; junction bases outside the gene matches: 33. Germline-derived CDR1 and CDR2 are TVYSNPD and GDNSRS (reference sequence). Full variable domain (rest looked up from reference TRDV3 and TRDJ3): CDKVTQSSPDQTVASGSEVVLLCTYDTVYSNPDLFWYRIRPDYSFQFVFYGDNSRSEGADFTQGRFSVKHILTQKAFHLVISPVRTEDSATYYCAFNDLTLFETTDVGDSSWDTRQMFFGTGIKLFVEP.

In regard to this clone: The translation of this DNA and the TCRdb protein of a much larger clone differ at residue 15, probably owing to a read error; the protein shown here is translated from the DNA. The V gene reported is TRDV2; the J gene is uncalled; the table's D call, TRDD3, was not checked against the DNA. This CDR3 comprises 16 residues. The germline V gene encodes CDR1 GEAIGNYY and CDR2 EKD. The CDR3 region is CACGPGGYPVTDKLTF. CDR3 nucleotides: TGTGCCTGTGGTCCTGGGGGATACCCGGTCACCGATAAACTCACCTTT.

This clone was counted between two and nine times. TCRdb's protein, taken from a much larger clone, differs from this DNA's translation at residue 18, likely owing to a read error; the protein displayed comes from the DNA. The gene calls are TRDV1 and TRDJ1; 11 bases are a match to TRDD3. The J gene, not given by TCRdb, was assigned here from a germline match of the nucleotide sequence. The CDR3 runs 22 residues. CDR1 and CDR2 from the germline V gene are TSWWSYY and QGS. Here the CDR3 reads CALGELRPILGDTRTNTNKLIF. The CDR3 nucleotides read TGTGCTCTTGGGGAACTAAGACCCATTCTGGGGGATACCCGTACTAACACCAATAAACTCATCTTT.

This clone appeared a few times. A far larger clone is one nucleotide away, so this likely arose from a read error. This sample includes further DNA sequences coding for the same CDR3. This chain connects TRDV1 to TRDJ1; 7 positions agree with TRDD3. Germline trimming cut 3 bases from V and 0 bases from J; bases unmatched to any gene: 13. CDR1 is TSWWSYY and CDR2 is QGS in the germline V gene. The CDR3 length is 18 residues. The CDR3 sequence is CALGEYPGISNYTDKLIF. The DNA of the CDR3 is TGTGCTCTTGGGGAGTACCCGGGGATATCAAATTACACCGATAAACTCATCTTT.

A note on this clone: The protein that TCRdb holds for this DNA derives from a much larger clone and differs from the translated DNA at residue 14, which likely indicates a read error; the protein shown here is translated from the DNA. The chain is built from TRDV2 and TRDJ1, with 9 bases identical to TRDD3. The germline gives CDR1 GEAIGNYY, CDR2 EKD. The CDR3 contains 18 residues. This CDR3 reads CACDTVVPGGSITYKLIF. The CDR3 DNA sequence: TGTGCCTGTGACACCGTTGTACCTGGGGGATCCATCACCTATAAACTCATCTTT.

This clone was detected only a few times. TCRdb has a much larger clone's protein, which differs at residue 8 from the translation of this DNA, likely because of a read error; what is shown is the protein translated from the DNA. The genes are TRDV1 and TRDJ1; D might be TRDD3 (6 bases). Matching the DNA to germline supplied the J gene, which TCRdb does not give. Germline assignment: CDR1 TSWWSYY and CDR2 QGS. The CDR3 loop spans 17 amino acids. V lost 5 bases and J 4 bases, leaving 23 bases between the germline ends. CDR3 nucleotide sequence: TGTGCTCTTGGGATCCCTCTCCCTATGCGGGGGAACGATAAACTCATCTTT. This gives the protein CALGIPLPMRGNDKLIF.

On this clone itself: A read error likely explains this, since a far larger clone differs by one base. Within the sample, other DNA sequences also encode this same CDR3. The chain's CDR3 is CACDTVLRTGDANTDKLIF. The CDR3, as DNA: TGTGCCTGTGACACCGTCCTGCGAACTGGGGATGCGAACACCGATAAACTCATCTTT. This chain links TRDV2 with TRDJ1, with 7 bases that match TRDD3. The J gene is not listed in TCRdb, so it was assigned here from a DNA match to germline. This CDR3 is 19 amino acids long. The trim removed 0 bases at V and 0 bases at J, leaving 15 bases unmatched. Germline V gene data show CDR1 as GEAIGNYY and CDR2 as EKD.

This clone was observed a handful of times. TCRdb assigns this DNA the protein of a much larger clone, which departs from its translation at residue 3; this likely reflects a read error, and the protein shown comes from translating the DNA. The rearrangement uses TRDV1 and TRDJ1; 12 positions match TRDD3. There are 28 residues in the CDR3. Germline loops: CDR1 TSWWSYY, CDR2 QGS. The CDR3 loop reads CAFGERGEFAFPPSRTVWGIRGTDKLIF. The CDR3 bases are TGTGCTTTTGGGGAACGGGGCGAGTTTGCCTTCCCCCCTTCTCGTACTGTCTGGGGGATACGGGGCACCGATAAACTCATCTTT.

With respect to this clone: The protein TCRdb lists belongs to a much larger clone and differs from this DNA's translation at residue 8, which points to a read error; the protein shown is made from the DNA. The chain carries TRDV1 and TRDJ1, with TRDD3 matching over 8 bases. The ends lost 1 base at V and 7 bases at J; junction bases unmatched: 29. This CDR3 region has 22 residues. CDR1 TSWWSYY and CDR2 QGS come from the germline V gene. Here the CDR3 DNA reads TGTGCTCTTGGGGAACCACCCCTCGGCCCGTCCCCAAGCTGGGGGACAGGTGGTAAACTCATCTTT. Protein sequence: CALGEPPLGPSPSWGTGGKLIF.

This clone came up a few times. The protein TCRdb lists belongs to a much larger clone and differs from this DNA's translation at residue 4, which points to a read error; the protein shown is made from the DNA. The V and J genes are TRDV1 and TRDJ1; 13 bases fit TRDD3. There are 24 residues in the CDR3. In germline, CDR1 is TSWWSYY, CDR2 QGS. In DNA, the CDR3 is TGTGCTCTTGAGGAATCACGACCATCCCTAGTACTGGGGGATACGCTGGTTAAGACCGATAAACTCATCTTT. Protein: CALEESRPSLVLGDTLVKTDKLIF.

This clone turned up a few times. TCRdb's protein, taken from a much larger clone, differs from this DNA's translation at residue 12, likely owing to a read error; the protein displayed comes from the DNA. The chain is built from TRDV1 and TRDJ1; the D call may be TRDD2 or TRDD3 (7 bases each). No J gene was available from TCRdb, and it was assigned here by a germline match of the DNA. CDR3 length equals 21 residues. The germline V gene has CDR1 TSWWSYY and CDR2 QGS. V was shortened by 3 bases and J by 0 bases, with 29 bases between the two germline ends. The DNA for the CDR3 is TGTGCTCTTGGGGATCCTCCTTCCTCCCGGGACAGGGGGATGTACACCGATAAACTCATCTTT. It specifies CALGDPPSSRDRGMYTDKLIF.

This clone was counted only a few times. A far larger clone lies a single base away; this is likely a read error. Other DNA variants within this sample encode the same CDR3. The chain has TRDV2 and TRDJ1; 7 bases align to TRDD3. The J gene, not given by TCRdb, was assigned here from a germline match of the nucleotide sequence. This CDR3 comprises 18 residues. CDR1 GEAIGNYY and CDR2 EKD come from the germline V gene. J gave up 3 bases and V 1 base, and 16 bases lay outside the gene matches. The CDR3 loop reads CACDTISMGEKGSDKLIF. CDR3 nucleotide sequence: TGTGCCTGTGACACGATTTCGATGGGGGAAAAAGGATCCGATAAACTCATCTTT.

This clone was found a few times. Translating this DNA gives a protein that differs at residue 13 from the TCRdb one, which belongs to a much larger clone; a read error is likely, and the protein shown is this translation. V gene TRDV1 combines with J gene TRDJ1; TRDD3 agrees at 11 bases. Here the J gene was assigned by germline matching of the DNA, as TCRdb has none. The J segment lost 0 bases and the V segment lost 8 bases, leaving 17 bases of the junction unmatched. The germline CDR1 and CDR2 sequences are TSWWSYY and QGS. CDR3 length: 19 amino acids. DNA of the CDR3: TGTGCTCTTCGGCCCGATTGCCCTTTCTGGGGGATACACACCGATAAACTCATCTTT. Amino acid sequence: CALRPDCPFWGIHTDKLIF.

For this clone: A far larger clone is just one base off, so this is likely a read error. Other nucleotide sequences in the sample specify the same CDR3. This chain's CDR3 is CACDTAGAGEDTDKLIF. CDR3 sequence (DNA): TGTGCCTGTGACACCGCAGGTGCGGGGGAAGACACCGATAAGCTCATCTTT. The V gene reported is TRDV2; the J gene is uncalled; the D call in the table, TRDD3, was not verified against the DNA. The CDR3 consists of 17 residues. Germline V gene sequence: CDR1 GEAIGNYY, CDR2 EKD.